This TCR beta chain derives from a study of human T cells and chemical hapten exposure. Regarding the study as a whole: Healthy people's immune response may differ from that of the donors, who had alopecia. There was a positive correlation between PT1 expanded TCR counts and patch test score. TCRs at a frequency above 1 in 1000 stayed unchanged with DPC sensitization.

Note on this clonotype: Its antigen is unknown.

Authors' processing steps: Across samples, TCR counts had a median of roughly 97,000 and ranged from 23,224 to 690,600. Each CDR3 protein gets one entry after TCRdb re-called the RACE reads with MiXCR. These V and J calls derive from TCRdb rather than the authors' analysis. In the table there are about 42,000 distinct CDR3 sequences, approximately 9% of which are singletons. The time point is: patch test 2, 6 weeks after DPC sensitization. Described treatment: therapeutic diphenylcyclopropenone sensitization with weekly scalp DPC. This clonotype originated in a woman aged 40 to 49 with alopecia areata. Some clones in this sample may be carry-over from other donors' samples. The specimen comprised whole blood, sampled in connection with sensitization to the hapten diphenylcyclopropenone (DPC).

The CDR3, as DNA: TGCGCCAGCAGCCACTCTGACCTGGGACTAGCGGGGGGATTAAAAGAGACCCAGTACTTC. Its translation is CASSHSDLGLAGGLKETQYF. The V call is TRBV4-1, the J call TRBJ2-5, with 15 nucleotides matching TRBD2. This CDR3 contains 20 residues. V was pared by 3 bases and J by 3 bases, with 14 bases of the junction left unmatched. Germline loops: CDR1 MGHRA, CDR2 YSYEKL.